The rows below give T cell receptor beta chains drawn from one sample of a study of cytomegalovirus exposure and HLA in healthy donors. Repertoires were generated with immunoSEQ multiplex PCR, while TCRdb's copy carries only in-frame clones and drops some. The data hold 50,000 or so clones, with 50% to 70% observed a single time. Sequencing was carried out using PBMCs. The receptors stem from a human donor in good health. CDR3s include the opening cysteine and the closing phenylalanine or tryptophan. A D gene is named only where the DNA matches it firmly. Size is stated for part of the rows, as once, few or many counts, or as a class when the clone is expanded.

v_call	j_call	cdr3_length	d_call	clone_size	cdr3_nt	cdr3_aa
TRBV6-1	TRBJ1-2	15	TRBD1	-	TGTGCCAGCAGTGAAAGACCAAGACAGGGACATGGCTACACCTTC	CASSERPRQGHGYTF
TRBV7-8	TRBJ2-6	19	TRBD1	few	TGTGCCAGCACCCCGGACAGGGGGTACACTCTCTCTGGGGCCAACGTCCTGACTTTC	CASTPDRGYTLSGANVLTF
TRBV11-2	TRBJ2-7	14	TRBD1	-	TGTGCCAGCAGCTTAGGGACAGGTCTCGCCGAGCAGTACTTC	CASSLGTGLAEQYF
TRBV30	TRBJ2-2	15	TRBD2	-	TGTGCCCGGAGGCCGGGGGGGGCGAACACCGGGGAGCTGTTTTTT	CARRPGGANTGELFF
TRBV5-4	TRBJ2-7	11	-	-	TGTGCCAGCAGCTTGACGGGCGAGCAGTACTTC	CASSLTGEQYF
TRBV11-2	TRBJ2-7	15	-	-	TGTGCCAGCAGCTTAGGGGTACAGGGAATCTACGAGCAGTACTTC	CASSLGVQGIYEQYF
TRBV4-1	TRBJ1-1	13	-	few	TGCGCCAGCAGCCAAGTAGAGAACACTGAAGCTTTCTTT	CASSQVENTEAFF
TRBV4-1	TRBJ1-1	12	-	-	TGCGCCAGCAGCCAACCCCCAACTGAAGCTTTCTTT	CASSQPPTEAFF
TRBV5-4	TRBJ2-7	15	-	-	TGTGCCAGCAGCTCACCGGGACTGAGCTCCTACGAGCAGTACTTC	CASSSPGLSSYEQYF
TRBV27	TRBJ1-1	13	TRBD1	-	TGTGCCAGCAGTGTCGGACAGGGTAGCGGAGCTTTCTTT	CASSVGQGSGAFF
TRBV6-1	TRBJ2-7	13	TRBD2	-	TGTGCCAGCAGTAGGACGCGGGAGTACGAGCAGTACTTC	CASSRTREYEQYF
TRBV6-1	TRBJ1-3	13	-	-	TGTGCCAGCAGGTCGAGCTCTGGAAACACCATATATTTT	CASRSSSGNTIYF
TRBV20-1	TRBJ2-7	11	-	-	TGCAGTGCTAGCTGGCAAGGAGGGCAGTACTTC	CSASWQGGQYF
TRBV5-1	TRBJ2-3	16	TRBD2	-	TGCGCCAGCAGCGCCACTAGCGGGGGGATCACAGATACGCAGTATTTT	CASSATSGGITDTQYF
TRBV19	TRBJ2-5	12	TRBD1	-	TGTGCCAGTAGTATCGACAGGGTAGCTTGGAACTTC	CASSIDRVAWNF